This T cell receptor (beta chain) was profiled in a study of human T cells and chemical hapten exposure. This CDR3 spans 14 amino acids. Trimming removed 1 base from V and 5 bases from J, with 10 bases in between. Germline values: CDR1 SGHTA, CDR2 FQGNSA. Study-wide points: DPC sensitization left the count of TCRs above 1 in 1000 unchanged.

MiXCR, applied by TCRdb to the RACE reads, yields one record per CDR3 protein. Of about 120,000 distinct CDR3 sequences in the sample, 9% to 13% were seen once. There are many counts of this clonotype. The antigen is not known. Indicated time point: patch test 1, 2 weeks after DPC sensitization. Noted treatment: therapeutic diphenylcyclopropenone sensitization with weekly scalp DPC. The total RNA was obtained from whole blood that was not fractionated. This receptor was identified in a woman aged 45-65 years with alopecia areata. Some clones in this sample may be carry-over from other donors' samples. The material sequenced was whole blood, taken in connection with sensitization to the hapten diphenylcyclopropenone (DPC). The V call is TRBV7-2, the J call TRBJ2-3; D is uncertain. The CDR3: CASSLGRLGDTQYF. CDR3 DNA sequence: TGTGCCAGCAGCTTAGGCCGTCTAGGAGATACGCAGTATTTT.